These 15 T cell receptor beta chains were all obtained from the same sample, sequenced in a study of blood T cell repertoires in COVID-19. Profiled with immunoSEQ multiplex PCR; TCRdb holds only in-frame clones, not every one. The sample holds about 240,000 clones, roughly 87% seen once. Sequences were obtained from peripheral blood. The receptors shown here come from a man aged 60 to 75 who had recovered from COVID-19.

V and J are TRBV5-1 and TRBJ2-5; TRBD2 matches at 8 bases. Germline-derived CDR1 and CDR2 are SGHRS and YFSETQ. The CDR3 is made up of 13 amino acids. The V segment lost 4 bases and the J segment 10 bases; nucleotides outside the gene matches: 9. In DNA form, the CDR3 reads TGCGCCAGCAGCACGGGACTAGTGGGGCGCCAGTACTTC. Translating it yields CASSTGLVGRQYF.

The chain has TRBV4-1 and TRBJ2-7, with TRBD2 identical over 10 bases. This CDR3 contains 16 residues. Germline values: CDR1 MGHRA, CDR2 YSYEKL. V trimming: 3 bases; J trimming: 2 bases; junction bases outside the gene matches: 7. CDR3 protein: CASSQGAAGGAYEQYF. Here the CDR3 DNA reads TGCGCCAGCAGCCAGGGTGCAGCGGGGGGGGCCTACGAGCAGTACTTC.

This clone was detected only a few times. V usage is TRBV18 and J usage is TRBJ1-1; TRBD1 agrees at 8 bases. V was clipped by 6 bases and J by 3 bases; unmatched bases: 9. Germline V gene sequence: CDR1 KGHSH, CDR2 LQKENI. The CDR3 length is 15 residues. This CDR3 is CASSAAGGSDTEAFF. CDR3 DNA: TGTGCCAGCTCTGCAGCAGGGGGCTCTGACACTGAAGCTTTCTTT.

The rearrangement uses TRBV11-2 and TRBJ1-1; 9 nucleotides line up with TRBD1. This CDR3 is built from 18 residues. Unmatched junction bases numbered 13, after V lost 1 base and J lost 4 bases. CDR1 SGHAT and CDR2 FQNNGV come from the germline V gene. The chain's CDR3 is CASSLAPPGQGGITEAFF. CDR3 nucleotide sequence: TGTGCCAGCAGCTTAGCCCCTCCGGGACAGGGAGGGATCACTGAAGCTTTCTTT.

J is TRBJ1-6 and V is TRBV6-1; 9 positions match TRBD1. CDR1 and CDR2 (germline): MNHNS, SASEGT. Trimming took 3 bases from V and 8 from J; bases not matched to a gene: 2. CDR3 size: 14 residues. The CDR3, as DNA: TGTGCCAGCAGTGAGGGACAGGGTTATTCACCCCTCCACTTT. Translation gives CASSEGQGYSPLHF.

The chain combines TRBV10-1 with TRBJ1-1, with D perhaps TRBD1 (5 bases). Deletions cut 3 bases from V and 1 base from J, with 9 bases between. Germline V gives CDR1 WNHNN, CDR2 SYGVQD (reference sequence). This CDR3 is built from 14 residues. The CDR3 reads CASSDPRANTEAFF. DNA for the CDR3: TGCGCCAGCAGTGATCCCAGGGCGAACACTGAAGCTTTCTTT.

V gene TRBV6-2 or TRBV6-3 combines with J gene TRBJ2-2; no clear D gene. Germline CDR1 is MNHEY and CDR2 is SVGEGT. The CDR3 extends over 11 amino acids. V gave up 3 bases and J gave up 7 bases, with 3 bases separating them. CDR3 sequence reads: CASSYHGELFF. In DNA form, the CDR3 reads TGTGCCAGCAGTTATCACGGGGAGCTGTTTTTT.

This chain uses TRBV5-4 with TRBJ2-3, with D perhaps TRBD1 (6 bases). This CDR3 has 14 amino acids. Trimming shortened V by 3 bases and J by 3 bases, and 11 bases separated the two germline ends. Germline CDR1 and CDR2: SGHNT and YYREEE (reference sequence). CDR3 coding DNA: TGTGCCAGCAGCTCCCACAGGGTTACAGATACGCAGTATTTT. This encodes CASSSHRVTDTQYF.

The J gene is TRBJ2-3, the V gene TRBV7-9; 7 nucleotides agree with TRBD2. The CDR3 has 16 residues. J lost 2 bases, V lost 5 bases, and 10 bases had no gene match. The germline gives CDR1 SEHNR, CDR2 FQNEAQ (reference sequence). The DNA for the CDR3 is TGTGCCAGCAGCCCAGCGGGGCGGGCGTCCACAGATACGCAGTATTTT. Its protein is CASSPAGRASTDTQYF.

On this clone itself: Other DNA variants within this sample encode the same CDR3. The chain joins TRBV6-1 to TRBJ2-1, with D uncertain. Trimming shortened V by 1 base and J by 4 bases, and 8 bases separated the two germline ends. The V gene's germline CDR1 is MNHNS and CDR2 SASEGT. The CDR3 covers 14 residues. The CDR3 sequence: CASSEGLDYNEQFF. Here the CDR3 DNA reads TGTGCCAGCAGTGAAGGACTGGATTACAATGAGCAGTTCTTC.

The gene calls are TRBV24-1 and TRBJ2-1; 10 bases fit TRBD2. CDR1 is KGHDR, CDR2 SFDVKD, per germline. The CDR3 length is 16 residues. Losses at the gene ends were 4 bases for V and 4 bases for J; bases not matched to a gene: 6. The CDR3 bases are TGTGCCACCAGTGAAGGAGCGGGGGGGAGGTACAATGAGCAGTTCTTC. It is translated as CATSEGAGGRYNEQFF.

The J gene is TRBJ2-7, the V gene TRBV4-1; D remains ambiguous. Germline V lookup: CDR1 MGHRA, CDR2 YSYEKL. This CDR3 contains 15 residues. V lost 2 bases to trimming and J lost 1 base, with 12 bases between them. Here the CDR3 reads CASSQSPGGSYEQYF. In DNA, the CDR3 is TGCGCCAGCAGCCAATCCCCGGGTGGGTCCTACGAGCAGTACTTC.

The chain carries TRBV18 and TRBJ2-7, with D possibly being TRBD1 (5 bases). The CDR3 totals 15 residues. Germline values: CDR1 KGHSH, CDR2 LQKENI. Trimming took 0 bases from V and 7 from J, leaving 16 bases between them. For the CDR3, the DNA is TGTGCCAGCTCACCACCTTCAGGGAAGGCTGGAGAGCAGTACTTC. Translating gives CASSPPSGKAGEQYF.

The chain employs TRBV27 and TRBJ2-2; D gene unclear. Trimming cost V 6 bases and J 4 bases, with 12 bases left between them. Germline loops: CDR1 MNHEY, CDR2 SMNVEV (reference sequence). CDR3 size: 14 residues. CDR3 residues: CASSPRQVTGELFF. CDR3 DNA: TGTGCCAGCAGCCCTCGGCAGGTCACCGGGGAGCTGTTTTTT.

The chain has TRBV9 and TRBJ1-4; D possibly corresponds to TRBD1 (6 bases). The CDR3 consists of 14 residues. The V end was cut by 5 bases, the J end by 5 bases, with 13 bases between. Germline V gives CDR1 SGDLS, CDR2 YYNGEE. The CDR3 DNA reads TGTGCCAGCAGTGAACAGGGAGGGAATGAAAAACTGTTTTTT. The encoded protein is CASSEQGGNEKLFF.